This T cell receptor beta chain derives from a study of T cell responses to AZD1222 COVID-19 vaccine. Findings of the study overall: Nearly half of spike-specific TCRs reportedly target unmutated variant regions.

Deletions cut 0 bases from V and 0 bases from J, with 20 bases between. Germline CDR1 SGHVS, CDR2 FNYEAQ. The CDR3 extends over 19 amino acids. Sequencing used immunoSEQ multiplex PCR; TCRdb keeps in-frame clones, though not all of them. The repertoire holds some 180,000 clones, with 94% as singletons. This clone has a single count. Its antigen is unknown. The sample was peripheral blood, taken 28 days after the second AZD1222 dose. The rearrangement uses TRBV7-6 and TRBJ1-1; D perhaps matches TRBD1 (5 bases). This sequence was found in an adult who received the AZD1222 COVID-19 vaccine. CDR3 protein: CASSLATRGRGGLNTEAFF. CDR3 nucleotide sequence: TGTGCCAGCAGCTTAGCGACTCGGGGTAGGGGCGGATTGAACACTGAAGCTTTCTTT. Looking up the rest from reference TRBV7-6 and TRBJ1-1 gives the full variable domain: GAGVSQSPRYKVTKRGQDVALRCDPISGHVSLYWYRQALGQGPEFLTYFNYEAQQDKSGLPNDRFSAERPEGSISTLTIQRTEQRDSAMYRCASSLATRGRGGLNTEAFFGQGTRLTVV.